This T cell receptor (beta chain) was captured in a study of PD-L1 blockade in urothelial cancer. Turning to the study itself: Investigators checked blood 3 weeks (second dose) and 6 weeks after treatment start. Blood samples had a median of approximately 150,000 T cells, tens of thousands of unique TCRs, and clonality 0.075 to 0.095. Study results and limitations: TCR clonality was measured in pretreatment peripheral blood. Clonality below the median predicted better survival.

Time point of the sample: pretreatment peripheral blood. The diagnosis in patients was locally advanced or metastatic urothelial carcinoma. As to this clone: What it binds is not known.

The data were produced by immunoSEQ multiplex PCR, yet TCRdb's version contains in-frame clones alone and is incomplete. The repertoire holds 90,000 or so clones, with around 87% as singletons. The V and J ends lost 8 bases and 3 bases, in that order; junction bases with no gene match: 10. This CDR3 has 15 amino acids. Germline lookup yields CDR1 WSHSY and CDR2 SAAADI. The rearrangement links TRBV10-2 to TRBJ1-1; 9 bases are shared with TRBD1. This clonotype originated in a man aged 55 to 70 with urothelial cancer. Material: PBMCs, obtained around atezolizumab (anti-PD-L1) treatment. The CDR3 DNA sequence: TGCGCCAGCCGAGACGGCCGGACAGGGGACACTGAAGCTTTCTTT. Translated: CASRDGRTGDTEAFF.